This record looks at one TCR beta chain sequence and its context. The specificity of this receptor is unknown. It has no much larger one-base neighbor in the sample; base qualities were not kept. TCRbeta CDR3 regions were amplified from genomic DNA by means of the immunoSEQ Assay, a bias-controlled multiplex PCR. In the authors' own workflow: The number of nucleated cells in each sample was estimated by amplification of reference gene primers within the assay. To quantify the absolute abundance of each unique TCRbeta CDR3 rearrangement, sequence reads were collapsed and filtered. For each sample, productive Simpson clonality was calculated as the square root of Simpson's diversity index across productive rearrangements. The table comes from immuneACCESS by way of TCRdb, which keeps in-frame sequences with V and J called. Part of the clones is missing from these tables; in studies checked, under half for an unresolved V gene and the rest for unknown reasons. V and J calls and clone size are as listed in that table; D and trimming were resolved from the DNA. The sample table lists 250,000 to 350,000 clones, 75% to 90% of them with a count of one. The ten largest account for roughly 0.96% of the sample.

The sample originates from a study of blood T cell repertoires in COVID-19 (dated by TCRdb to the early 2020s). Regarding the research as a whole: Samples covering the acute and convalescent phases of COVID-19 were provided by collaborators in the United States, Italy and Spain. The samples were drawn from the first 160 participants of the ongoing ImmuneRACE study and from 1,200 or so subjects provided by 6 global collaborators. HLA class I and class II types, where available, came from metadata supplied by the sample provider rather than from assay-based typing. The sample metadata nearly always contained a de-identified subject ID, COVID-19 status, age in years and sex. Deeply sampled blood TCRbeta repertoires from subjects exposed to, actively infected with, or recovered from COVID-19 were included in the dataset. A freely available public database, intended as a resource for researchers studying the immune response to SARS-CoV-2, is where the repertoires were released. The material from the prospective study consisted of cDNA or gDNA derived from T cells, B-cell-depleted T cells, or PBMCs.

Another Seattle source contributed samples from volunteer blood donors who had recovered from COVID-19. The collaborating institutions used their own protocols to collect whole blood in K2EDTA tubes. Collaborator samples were shipped for TCRbeta analysis as frozen whole blood, isolated PBMCs, or DNA extracted from either sample type. The full study reports these points: Clinical and demographic metadata were provided uncurated, with the amount varying by source and participant.

From the cysteine through the phenylalanine, the CDR3 covers 16 amino acids. The entry retains the CDR3 DNA only, 48 bases that are in frame from base 1. In the germline V gene, CDR1 corresponds to SGHRS and CDR2 to YFSETQ. Trimming removed 6 bases from V and 0 bases from J; the gene matches leave 8 bases unexplained. This TCR was sampled from a woman aged 40 to 50 who had recovered from COVID-19. This chain is built from TRBV5-1 and TRBJ2-3, with 9 bases in between that match TRBD2. The sample taken for sequencing was peripheral blood. The bases are TGCGCCAGCACCGATTGGCTAGCGGGGAGCACAGATACGCAGTATTTT. The resulting protein is CASTDWLAGSTDTQYF.